The 21 T cell receptor beta chains reported below all come from one sample, sequenced in a study of blood T cell repertoires in COVID-19. TCRdb keeps only in-frame clones here, not all; method: immunoSEQ multiplex PCR. The profile shows about 100,000 clones, 80% to 90% of them singletons. The source material was PBMCs or T cells enriched from blood (not recorded which). The receptors were sampled from a woman aged 45-65 years who had recovered from COVID-19.

The V call is TRBV13, the J call TRBJ2-3; a possible D gene is TRBD1 (5 bases). V gave up 3 bases and J gave up 6 bases, with 13 bases separating them. CDR1 is PRHDT and CDR2 is FYEKMQ in the germline V gene (reference sequence). This CDR3 is built from 14 residues. This CDR3 reads CASSLVGLGDTQYF. Written as DNA, the CDR3 is TGTGCCAGCAGCTTGGTGGGGCTGGGGGATACGCAGTATTTT.

CDR3 bases: TGTGCCAGCAGCTTACAGGGACAGAGTAATGAAAAACTGTTTTTT. Residues: CASSLQGQSNEKLFF. This chain links TRBV7-9 with TRBJ1-4; 7 nucleotides align to TRBD1. V shed 2 bases, J shed 4 bases, and the junction held 4 bases outside the gene matches. Looked up from germline, CDR1 is SEHNR and CDR2 is FQNEAQ (reference sequence). This CDR3 region has 15 residues.

This rearrangement joins TRBV7-3 to TRBJ1-1; the D gene is possibly TRBD1 (5 bases). Germline V gives CDR1 SGHTA, CDR2 FQGTGA. V gave up 1 base and J gave up 5 bases, with 29 bases separating them. The CDR3 is 20 residues long. The CDR3 coding sequence is TGTGCCAGCAGCTTAATCGGTATCCCATCGCCAAGGGGCGGGGAGACTGAAGCTTTCTTT. Its protein is CASSLIGIPSPRGGETEAFF.

The chain links TRBV6-5 to TRBJ2-5, with D perhaps TRBD2 (7 bases). The germline V and J ends were trimmed by 7 bases and 4 bases, with 19 bases remaining between them. CDR1 is MNHEY and CDR2 is SVGAGI in the germline V gene. This CDR3 region has 15 residues. The CDR3 spells CASMAGEGVRETQYF. The CDR3, as DNA: TGTGCCAGCATGGCAGGGGAGGGTGTCAGAGAGACCCAGTACTTC.

This clone is a singleton in its sample. The chain is built from TRBV9 and TRBJ2-7, with 7 bases aligning to TRBD1. J gave up 5 bases and V 4 bases, and 6 bases lay outside the gene matches. This CDR3 comprises 13 residues. Germline V gene sequence: CDR1 SGDLS, CDR2 YYNGEE. CDR3 nucleotide sequence: TGTGCCAGCAGCCCCGATGGACAGGACGAGCAGTACTTC. Translated, it gives CASSPDGQDEQYF.

This clone came up a few times. The gene calls are TRBV9 and TRBJ2-2; 7 positions match TRBD2. The CDR3 extends over 17 amino acids. The V gene's germline CDR1 is SGDLS and CDR2 YYNGEE. Germline trimming cut 0 bases from V and 4 bases from J; bases unmatched to any gene: 9. The CDR3 nucleotides are TGTGCCAGCAGCGTAGTTGGAGGACTAGGACCCACCGGGGAGCTGTTTTTT. As protein: CASSVVGGLGPTGELFF. The full variable domain, with the rest looked up from reference TRBV9 and TRBJ2-2, is DSGVTQTPKHLITATGQRVTLRCSPRSGDLSVYWYQQSLDQGLQFLIQYYNGEERAKGNILERFSAQQFPDLHSELNLSSLELGDSALYFCASSVVGGLGPTGELFFGEGSRLTVL.

This clone has a handful of counts. This chain links TRBV19 with TRBJ2-1, with TRBD2 matching 11 bases. This CDR3 contains 14 residues. With V trimmed by 6 bases and J by 11 bases, 9 bases remained unmatched. Germline V gives CDR1 LNHDA, CDR2 SQIVND (reference sequence). CDR3 nucleotides: TGTGCCAGTAGGGCTCTAGCGGGAGGAGGGCAGCAGTTCTTC. As protein: CASRALAGGGQQFF. The full variable domain, with the rest looked up from reference TRBV19 and TRBJ2-1, is DGGITQSPKYLFRKEGQNVTLSCEQNLNHDAMYWYRQDPGQGLRLIYYSQIVNDFQKGDIAEGYSVSREKKESFPLTVTSAQKNPTAFYLCASRALAGGGQQFFGPGTRLTVL.

The chain recombines TRBV28 with TRBJ1-3, with a weak D call TRBD1 (5 bases). V was cut by 7 bases and J by 8 bases, with 24 bases left in between. The CDR3 consists of 16 residues. CDR1 is MDHEN, CDR2 SYDVKM, per germline. The CDR3 bases are TGTGCCAGCACCTCCATGGTACTCGGGACTATTCACACCATATATTTT. Amino acid sequence: CASTSMVLGTIHTIYF.

The rearrangement uses TRBV15 and TRBJ1-4, with 8 nucleotides matching TRBD1. CDR1 and CDR2 (germline): LNHNV, YYDKDF (reference sequence). V gave up 5 bases and J gave up 4 bases; unmatched junction bases: 6. CDR3 size: 15 residues. The CDR3 coding sequence is TGTGCCACCAGCCCACCGGGACAGGTTAATGAAAAACTGTTTTTT. Translated, it gives CATSPPGQVNEKLFF.

The chain couples TRBV3-1 (or the pseudogene TRBV3-2) to TRBJ1-6, with 10 bases aligning to TRBD1. The CDR3 runs 15 residues. The V gene's germline CDR1 is LGHDT and CDR2 YNNKEL (reference sequence). Trimming removed 1 base from V and 9 bases from J; junction bases left unmatched: 3. In nucleotides, the CDR3 is TGTGCCAGCAGCCAAGGACAGGGGGCCTCTTCACCCCTCCACTTT. Protein: CASSQGQGASSPLHF.

The rearrangement joins TRBV7-9 to TRBJ2-7; TRBD2 matches 12 bases. Unmatched junction bases numbered 0, after V lost 1 base and J lost 2 bases. In germline, CDR1 is SEHNR, CDR2 FQNEAQ (reference sequence). The CDR3 has 15 residues. The CDR3 bases are TGTGCCAGCAGCTTAGGGACTAGCGGGACCTACGAGCAGTACTTC. Amino acids: CASSLGTSGTYEQYF.

The chain combines TRBV18 with TRBJ2-2, with TRBD1 matching over 9 bases. The CDR3 consists of 17 residues. The germline V gene has CDR1 KGHSH and CDR2 LQKENI. Unmatched junction bases numbered 7, after V lost 3 bases and J lost 2 bases. In DNA form, the CDR3 reads TGTGCCAGCTCACCGGCCGACAGGGGGATCAACACCGGGGAGCTGTTTTTT. This gives the protein CASSPADRGINTGELFF.

The V gene is TRBV7-3, the J gene TRBJ2-1, with D possibly TRBD1 on 5 matching bases. From germline, CDR1 is SGHTA and CDR2 FQGTGA. The CDR3 totals 15 residues. Trimming left V 2 bases short and J 1 base short, with 9 bases between. The CDR3 sequence is CASSLGAGSYNEQFF. The CDR3 region has the DNA TGTGCCAGCAGCTTAGGTGCAGGGTCCTACAATGAGCAGTTCTTC.

This clone was observed once. The CDR3 sequence: CASSLRRGTDTQYF. For the CDR3, the DNA is TGTGCCAGCAGTTTGAGGCGGGGCACAGATACGCAGTATTTT. The chain recombines TRBV28 with TRBJ2-3; the D gene is possibly TRBD2 (5 bases). Germline lookup yields CDR1 MDHEN and CDR2 SYDVKM. CDR3 length: 14 amino acids. Trimming took 3 bases from V and 1 from J, leaving 8 bases between them. Looking up the rest from reference TRBV28 and TRBJ2-3 gives the full variable domain: DVKVTQSSRYLVKRTGEKVFLECVQDMDHENMFWYRQDPGLGLRLIYFSYDVKMKEKGDIPEGYSVSREKKERFSLILESASTNQTSMYLCASSLRRGTDTQYFGPGTRLTVL.

V and J are TRBV7-2 and TRBJ2-5; D not certain. Germline V gene sequence: CDR1 SGHTA, CDR2 FQGNSA. With 2 bases removed from V and 2 bases from J, the gap between germline ends came to 12 bases. This CDR3 comprises 15 residues. The CDR3 sequence: CASSLSALIQETQYF. The DNA of the CDR3 is TGTGCCAGCAGCTTAAGCGCACTGATTCAAGAGACCCAGTACTTC.

This clone has just one count. J is TRBJ2-7 and V is TRBV5-4; 10 bases are a match to TRBD2. V shed 0 bases and J 5 bases; nucleotides not matched to a gene: 2. The CDR3 is made up of 14 amino acids. Germline V gives CDR1 SGHNT, CDR2 YYREEE (reference sequence). The CDR3: CASSLVTSGDEQYF. DNA for the CDR3: TGTGCCAGCAGCTTGGTAACTAGCGGGGACGAGCAGTACTTC.

This CDR3 reads CASSSGTGGVGELFF. The DNA for the CDR3 is TGTGCCAGCAGCTCCGGGACAGGGGGAGTCGGGGAGCTGTTTTTT. The J gene is TRBJ2-2, the V gene TRBV7-7, with 11 bases fitting TRBD1. J was trimmed by 7 bases and V by 4 bases; bases with no gene match: 5. Germline CDR1 is SSHAT and CDR2 is FNYEAQ (reference sequence). This CDR3 is built from 15 residues.

By share, this clone counts as medium-sized. The J gene is TRBJ2-2, the V gene TRBV2, with a tentative D call TRBD2 (6 bases). Germline V gene sequence: CDR1 SNHLY, CDR2 FYNNEI. The CDR3 spans 15 residues. V lost 2 bases and J 4 bases, leaving 11 bases between the germline ends. The CDR3 nucleotides are TGTGCCAGCAGTGAACTGGGGCGGGGCACCGGGGAGCTGTTTTTT. This gives the protein CASSELGRGTGELFF.

The sample holds one count of this clone. The gene calls are TRBV15 and TRBJ1-1; D is ambiguous. Germline-derived CDR1 and CDR2 are LNHNV and YYDKDF (reference sequence). Trimming cost V 0 bases and J 6 bases, with 8 bases left between them. The CDR3 extends over 13 amino acids. The CDR3 sequence: CATSRESDAEAFF. DNA of the CDR3: TGTGCCACCAGCAGAGAGTCAGATGCTGAAGCTTTCTTT.

The chain recombines TRBV3-1 (or the pseudogene TRBV3-2) with TRBJ2-1; 8 nucleotides line up with TRBD1. The germline gives CDR1 LGHDT, CDR2 YNNKEL (reference sequence). This CDR3 comprises 17 residues. J was trimmed by 0 bases and V by 4 bases; bases with no gene match: 8. CDR3 nucleotides: TGTGCCAGCAGCCCTTCGACAGGGGCGACCTCCTACAATGAGCAGTTCTTC. Encoded protein: CASSPSTGATSYNEQFF.

This clone is a singleton in its sample. The chain recombines TRBV19 with TRBJ1-1; D gene ambiguous. With 0 bases removed from V and 3 bases from J, the gap between germline ends came to 14 bases. Germline CDR1 and CDR2: LNHDA and SQIVND (reference sequence). The CDR3 totals 16 residues. In nucleotides, the CDR3 is TGTGCCAGTAGTATAGATCTGGGCCAGAAGGACACTGAAGCTTTCTTT. This gives the protein CASSIDLGQKDTEAFF. Looking up the rest from reference TRBV19 and TRBJ1-1 gives the full variable domain: DGGITQSPKYLFRKEGQNVTLSCEQNLNHDAMYWYRQDPGQGLRLIYYSQIVNDFQKGDIAEGYSVSREKKESFPLTVTSAQKNPTAFYLCASSIDLGQKDTEAFFGQGTRLTVV.